The sequence of this T cell receptor beta chain was determined in a study of chemoradiotherapy in HPV16-positive cancers. General study findings and limits: HPV-specific T cells were functionally defined from only a couple of HPV16-positive patients.

Repertoires were sampled repeatedly during chemoradiotherapy. Worth noting for this clone: Its antigen is currently unknown.

TCRdb's table, derived via immunoSEQ multiplex PCR, lists solely in-frame clones and lacks some. The sample has thousands of clones, about 88% seen once. With V trimmed by 0 bases and J by 4 bases, 6 bases remained unmatched. The CDR3 consists of 16 residues. From germline, CDR1 is SGHRS and CDR2 YFSETQ. The receptor's source is a human donor with HPV-associated anogenital cancer. This specimen was tumor tissue, taken from a patient who underwent chemoradiotherapy. The V and J genes are TRBV5-1 and TRBJ2-2; 7 bases align to TRBD1. CDR3 sequence: CASSLVGGASTGELFF. CDR3 nucleotides: TGCGCCAGCAGCTTGGTAGGGGGCGCGAGCACCGGGGAGCTGTTTTTT.